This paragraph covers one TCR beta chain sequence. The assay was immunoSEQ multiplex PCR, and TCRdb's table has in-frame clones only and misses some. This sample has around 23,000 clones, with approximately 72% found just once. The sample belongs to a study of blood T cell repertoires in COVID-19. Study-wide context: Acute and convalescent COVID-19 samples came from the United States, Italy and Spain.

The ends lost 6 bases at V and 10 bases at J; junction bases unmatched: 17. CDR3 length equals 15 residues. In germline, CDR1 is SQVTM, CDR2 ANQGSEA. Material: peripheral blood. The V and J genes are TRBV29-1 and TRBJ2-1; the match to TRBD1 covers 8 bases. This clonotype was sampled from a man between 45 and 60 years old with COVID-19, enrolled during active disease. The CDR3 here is CSVPSRTGGYQEQFF. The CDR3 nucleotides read TGCAGCGTACCCTCTCGCACAGGGGGTTATCAGGAGCAGTTCTTC.